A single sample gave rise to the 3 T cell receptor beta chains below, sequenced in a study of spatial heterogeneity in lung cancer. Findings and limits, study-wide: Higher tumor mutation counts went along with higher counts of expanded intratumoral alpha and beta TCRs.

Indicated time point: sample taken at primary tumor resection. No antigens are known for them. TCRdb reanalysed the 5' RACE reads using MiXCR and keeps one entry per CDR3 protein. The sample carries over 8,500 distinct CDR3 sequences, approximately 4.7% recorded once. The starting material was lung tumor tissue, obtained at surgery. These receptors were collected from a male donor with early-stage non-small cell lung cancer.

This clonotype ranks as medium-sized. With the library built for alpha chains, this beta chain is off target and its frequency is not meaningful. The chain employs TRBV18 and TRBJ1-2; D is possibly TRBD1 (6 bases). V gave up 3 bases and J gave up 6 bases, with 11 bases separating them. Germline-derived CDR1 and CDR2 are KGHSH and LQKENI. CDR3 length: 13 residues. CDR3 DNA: TGTGCCAGCTCACCGGACAGAAGAGATGGCTACACCTTC. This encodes CASSPDRRDGYTF.

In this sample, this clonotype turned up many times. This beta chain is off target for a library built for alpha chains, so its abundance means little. CDR3 nucleotide sequence: TGTGCCAGCAGTGACGGACTAGCGTTACATGAGCAGTTCTTC. Protein: CASSDGLALHEQFF. The chain employs TRBV6-2 or TRBV6-3 and TRBJ2-1; 9 bases line up with TRBD2. The germline CDR1 and CDR2 sequences are MNHEY and SVGEGT. The J segment lost 8 bases and the V segment lost 5 bases, leaving 7 bases of the junction unmatched. This CDR3 comprises 14 residues.

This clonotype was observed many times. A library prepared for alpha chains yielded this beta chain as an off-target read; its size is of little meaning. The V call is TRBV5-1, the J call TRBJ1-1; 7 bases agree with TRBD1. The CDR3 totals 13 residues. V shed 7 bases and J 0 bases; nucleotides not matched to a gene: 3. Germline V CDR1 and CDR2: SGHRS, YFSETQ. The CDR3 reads CASQGQMNTEAFF. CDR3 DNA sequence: TGCGCCAGCCAGGGACAGATGAACACTGAAGCTTTCTTT.